These 9 T cell receptor beta chains originate from one sample sequenced in a study of T-cell reconstitution after alpha-beta-depleted transplantation in children. Unique molecular identifiers were used in preparing the TCRbeta library. TCRdb processed the PCR reads anew with MiXCR; each CDR3 protein has one entry. Here the sample spans about 600,000 distinct CDR3 sequences, 20% to 25% being singletons. Sequenced here: PBMCs, mostly from graft donor cells, sampled 360 days after TCRalphabeta/CD19-depleted stem cell transplant. Source of these receptors: a boy under three years old who had a stem cell transplant for acute myeloid leukemia, so the T cells may come from the graft donor.

This clonotype appeared many times. V is TRBV15 and J is TRBJ2-7; tentatively, D is TRBD2 (6 bases). Germline CDR1 reads LNHNV; CDR2 reads YYDKDF (reference sequence). Between the trimmed V and J ends, which lost 0 bases and 5 bases, there was a span of 17 bases. This CDR3 is 16 amino acids long. In DNA form, the CDR3 reads TGTGCCACCAGCAGAGATACGGGACTCCTACGGAACGAGCAGTACTTC. It specifies CATSRDTGLLRNEQYF.

This clonotype was seen many times. CDR3 amino acids: CSVAQPVGYTF. CDR3 nucleotides: TGCAGCGTTGCCCAACCGGTTGGCTACACCTTC. The V and J genes are TRBV29-1 and TRBJ1-2; D unresolved. The CDR3 runs to 11 residues. Germline V gene sequence: CDR1 SQVTM, CDR2 ANQGSEA. Trimming removed 4 bases at V and 7 bases at J, with 10 bases between.

This clonotype was picked up many times. This chain links TRBV11-2 with TRBJ2-1; 8 bases fit TRBD1. Germline-derived CDR1 and CDR2 are SGHAT and FQNNGV. The CDR3 consists of 15 residues. J was trimmed by 5 bases and V by 5 bases; bases with no gene match: 8. Here the CDR3 DNA reads TGTGCCAGCAGCGAGGACAGGGATTTCCACAATGAGCAGTTCTTC. It is translated as CASSEDRDFHNEQFF.

The chain has TRBV7-2 and TRBJ2-7; D ambiguous. This CDR3 is built from 14 residues. CDR1 SGHTA and CDR2 FQGNSA come from the germline V gene. The V gene lost 1 base and the J gene lost 1 base, with 8 bases spanning the gap. The chain's CDR3 is CASSLDVMSYEQYV. For the CDR3, the DNA is TGTGCCAGCAGCTTAGATGTAATGTCCTACGAGCAGTACGTC.

This clonotype was seen many times. The J gene is TRBJ1-1, the V gene TRBV12-3 or TRBV12-4; 8 positions match TRBD1. V lost 6 bases and J lost 1; bases outside the gene matches: 7. CDR3 length: 15 amino acids. CDR3 sequence (DNA): TGTGCCAGCAGGCGAACAGGGGGGCCGAACACTGAAGCTTTCTTT. Amino acids: CASRRTGGPNTEAFF.

This clonotype has ten or more counts. CDR3 bases: TGCAGCGTCGATTTAGGAAGGTCCTACAATGAGCAGTTCTTC. Its translation: CSVDLGRSYNEQFF. The chain combines TRBV29-1 with TRBJ2-1; D call uncertain. The germline V gene encodes CDR1 SQVTM and CDR2 ANQGSEA. The CDR3 has 14 residues. The V end lost 6 bases, the J end lost 1 base, and 13 bases lay between the germline ends.

This clonotype has only one observation. The junction departs from the called germline gene at one end, perhaps through a read error. The chain has TRBV11-2 and TRBJ2-1; 7 bases are shared with TRBD2. The germline gives CDR1 SGHAT, CDR2 FQNNGV. This CDR3 contains 14 residues. In DNA, the CDR3 is TGTGCCAGCAGCTTCCGCCGGGACTACGATGAGCAGTTCTTC. Translated: CASSFRRDYDEQFF.

This clonotype has a single count. A much larger clone lies a single base off, so this may be a read error. The chain employs TRBV11-2 and TRBJ1-6; D perhaps matches TRBD1 (6 bases). The ends were cut back, 3 bases at V and 7 bases at J, with 10 bases in the middle. The germline CDR1 and CDR2 sequences are SGHAT and FQNNGV. The CDR3 runs 14 residues. The CDR3 sequence: CASSFTGRNSPLHF. The DNA of the CDR3 is TGTGCCAGCAGCTTTACAGGGAGGAATTCACCCCTCCACTTT.

The V gene is TRBV29-1, the J gene TRBJ2-7; 9 positions agree with TRBD1. Germline CDR1 is SQVTM and CDR2 is ANQGSEA. V was pared by 6 bases and J by 4 bases, with 1 base of the junction left unmatched. The CDR3 has 11 amino acids. CDR3: CSVGTGYEQYF. Here the CDR3 DNA reads TGCAGCGTAGGGACAGGGTACGAGCAGTACTTC.